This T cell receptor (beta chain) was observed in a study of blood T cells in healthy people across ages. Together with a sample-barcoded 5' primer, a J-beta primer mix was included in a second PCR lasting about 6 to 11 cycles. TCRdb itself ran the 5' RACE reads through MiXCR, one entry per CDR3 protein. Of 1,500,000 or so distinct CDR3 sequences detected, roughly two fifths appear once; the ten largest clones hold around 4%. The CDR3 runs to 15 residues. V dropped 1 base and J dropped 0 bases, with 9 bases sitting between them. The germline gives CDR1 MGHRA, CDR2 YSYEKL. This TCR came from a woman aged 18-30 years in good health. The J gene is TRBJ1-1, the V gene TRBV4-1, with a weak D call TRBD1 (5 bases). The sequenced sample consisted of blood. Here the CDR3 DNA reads TGCGCCAGCAGCCAAGCTGACAGTTTGAACACTGAAGCTTTCTTT. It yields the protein CASSQADSLNTEAFF.